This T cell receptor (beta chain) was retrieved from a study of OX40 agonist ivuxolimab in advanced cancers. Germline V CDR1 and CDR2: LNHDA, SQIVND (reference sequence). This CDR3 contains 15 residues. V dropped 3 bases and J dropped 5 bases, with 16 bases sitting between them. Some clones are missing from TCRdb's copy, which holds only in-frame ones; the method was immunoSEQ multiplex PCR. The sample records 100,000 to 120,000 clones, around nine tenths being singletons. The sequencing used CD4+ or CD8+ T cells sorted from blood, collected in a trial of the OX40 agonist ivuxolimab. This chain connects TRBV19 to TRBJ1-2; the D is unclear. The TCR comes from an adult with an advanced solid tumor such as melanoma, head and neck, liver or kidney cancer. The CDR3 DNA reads TGTGCCAGTAGTATTGGGGTCCTTGGCCCTTATGGCTACACCTTC. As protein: CASSIGVLGPYGYTF.